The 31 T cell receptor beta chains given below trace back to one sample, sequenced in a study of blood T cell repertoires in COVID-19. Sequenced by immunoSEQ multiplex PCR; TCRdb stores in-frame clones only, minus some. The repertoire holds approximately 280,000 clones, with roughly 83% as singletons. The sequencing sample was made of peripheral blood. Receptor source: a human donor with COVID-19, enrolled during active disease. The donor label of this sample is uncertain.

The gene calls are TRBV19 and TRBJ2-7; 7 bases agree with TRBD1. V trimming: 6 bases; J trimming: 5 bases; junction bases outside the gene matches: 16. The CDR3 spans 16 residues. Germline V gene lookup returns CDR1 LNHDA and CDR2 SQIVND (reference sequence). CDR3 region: CASSPRPGTVTDEQYF. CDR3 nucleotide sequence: TGTGCCAGTAGCCCCCGACCCGGGACAGTTACCGACGAGCAGTACTTC.

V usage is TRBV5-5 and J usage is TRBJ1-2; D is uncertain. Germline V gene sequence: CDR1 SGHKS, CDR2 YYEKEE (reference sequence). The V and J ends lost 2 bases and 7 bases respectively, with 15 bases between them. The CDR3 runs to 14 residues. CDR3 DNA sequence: TGTGCCAGCAGCTTTATGGGCCGGGAAGCTGGCTACACCTTC. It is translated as CASSFMGREAGYTF.

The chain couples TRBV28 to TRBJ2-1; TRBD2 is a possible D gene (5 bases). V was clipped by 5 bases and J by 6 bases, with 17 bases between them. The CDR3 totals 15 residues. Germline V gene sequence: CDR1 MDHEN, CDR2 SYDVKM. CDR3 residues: CASSPQLEGSNEQFF. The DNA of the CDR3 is TGTGCCAGCAGTCCCCAACTAGAGGGATCCAATGAGCAGTTCTTC.

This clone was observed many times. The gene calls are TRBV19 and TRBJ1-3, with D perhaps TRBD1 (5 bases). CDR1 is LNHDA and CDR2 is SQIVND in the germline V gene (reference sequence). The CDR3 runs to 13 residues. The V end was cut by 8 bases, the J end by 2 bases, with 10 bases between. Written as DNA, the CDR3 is TGTGCCAGTTGGGGCAGAGCTGGAAACACCATATATTTT. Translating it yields CASWGRAGNTIYF. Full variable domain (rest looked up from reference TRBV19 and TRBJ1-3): DGGITQSPKYLFRKEGQNVTLSCEQNLNHDAMYWYRQDPGQGLRLIYYSQIVNDFQKGDIAEGYSVSREKKESFPLTVTSAQKNPTAFYLCASWGRAGNTIYFGEGSWLTVV.

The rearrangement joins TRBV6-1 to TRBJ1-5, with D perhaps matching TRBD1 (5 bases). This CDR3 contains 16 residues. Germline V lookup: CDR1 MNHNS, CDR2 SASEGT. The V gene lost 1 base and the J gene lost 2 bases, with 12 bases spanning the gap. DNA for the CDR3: TGTGCCAGCAGTGAAGTCTGGGGCGCGGGCAATCAGCCCCAGCATTTT. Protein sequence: CASSEVWGAGNQPQHF.

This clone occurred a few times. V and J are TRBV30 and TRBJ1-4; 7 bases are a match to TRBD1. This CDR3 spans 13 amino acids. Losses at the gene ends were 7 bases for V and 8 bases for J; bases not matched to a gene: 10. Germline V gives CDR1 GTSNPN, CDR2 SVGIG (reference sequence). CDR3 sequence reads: CASAPGGTEKLFF. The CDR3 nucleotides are TGTGCCTCCGCGCCAGGGGGAACCGAAAAACTGTTTTTT.

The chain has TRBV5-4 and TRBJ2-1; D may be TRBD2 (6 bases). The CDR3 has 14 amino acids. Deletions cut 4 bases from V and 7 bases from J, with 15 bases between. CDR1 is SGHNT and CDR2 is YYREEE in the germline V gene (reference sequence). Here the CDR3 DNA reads TGTGCCAGCAGCGGCCAGGGACTCCAAAATGAGCAGTTCTTC. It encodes CASSGQGLQNEQFF. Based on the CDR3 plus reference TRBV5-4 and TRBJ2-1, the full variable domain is ETGVTQSPTHLIKTRGQQVTLRCSSQSGHNTVSWYQQALGQGPQFIFQYYREEENGRGNFPPRFSGLQFPNYSSELNVNALELDDSALYLCASSGQGLQNEQFFGPGTRLTVL.

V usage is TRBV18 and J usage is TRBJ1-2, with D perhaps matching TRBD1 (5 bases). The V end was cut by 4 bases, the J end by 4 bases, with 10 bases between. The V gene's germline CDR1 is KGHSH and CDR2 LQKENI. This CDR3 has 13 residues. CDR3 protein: CASSRGGGYGYTF. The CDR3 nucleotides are TGTGCCAGCTCACGGGGCGGTGGCTATGGCTACACCTTC.

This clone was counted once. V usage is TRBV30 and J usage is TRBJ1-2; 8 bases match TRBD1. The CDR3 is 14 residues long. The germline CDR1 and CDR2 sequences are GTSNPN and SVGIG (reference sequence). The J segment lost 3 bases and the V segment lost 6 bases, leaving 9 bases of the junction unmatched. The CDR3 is CACKRRGLDYGYTF. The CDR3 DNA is TGTGCCTGTAAACGCAGGGGGCTCGACTATGGCTACACCTTC.

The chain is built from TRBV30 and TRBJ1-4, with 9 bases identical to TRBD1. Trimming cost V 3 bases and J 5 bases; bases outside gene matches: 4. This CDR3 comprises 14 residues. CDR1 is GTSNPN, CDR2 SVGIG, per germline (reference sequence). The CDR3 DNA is TGTGCCTGGAGGCGGGGACAGGGAAATGAAAAACTGTTTTTT. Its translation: CAWRRGQGNEKLFF.

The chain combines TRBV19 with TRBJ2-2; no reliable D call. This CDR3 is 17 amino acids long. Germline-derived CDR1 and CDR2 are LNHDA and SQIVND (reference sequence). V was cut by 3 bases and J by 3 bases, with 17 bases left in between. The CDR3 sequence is CASSIQAVRPYTGELFF. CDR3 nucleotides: TGTGCCAGTAGTATCCAGGCAGTAAGGCCCTACACCGGGGAGCTGTTTTTT.

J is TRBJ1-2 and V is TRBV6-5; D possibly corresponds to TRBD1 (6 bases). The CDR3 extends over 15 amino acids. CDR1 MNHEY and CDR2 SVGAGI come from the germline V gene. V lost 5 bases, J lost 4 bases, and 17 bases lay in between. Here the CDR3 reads CASSHRDIDVYGYTF. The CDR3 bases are TGTGCCAGCAGTCACCGGGACATAGACGTCTATGGCTACACCTTC.

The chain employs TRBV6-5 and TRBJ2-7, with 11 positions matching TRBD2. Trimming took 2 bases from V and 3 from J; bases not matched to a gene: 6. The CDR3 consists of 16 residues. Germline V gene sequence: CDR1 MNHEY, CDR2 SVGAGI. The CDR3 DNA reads TGTGCCAGCAGTTACGGGTCGGGACTAGCGGACTACGAGCAGTACTTC. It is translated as CASSYGSGLADYEQYF.

The CDR3 loop is CAWSGQVYTEAFF. The CDR3 nucleotides are TGTGCCTGGAGTGGACAGGTCTACACTGAAGCTTTCTTT. V and J are TRBV30 and TRBJ1-1; weak D call: TRBD1 (6 bases). The germline gives CDR1 GTSNPN, CDR2 SVGIG (reference sequence). This CDR3 is 13 amino acids long. Trimming shortened V by 1 base and J by 3 bases, and 9 bases separated the two germline ends.

CDR3 sequence: CASSVVTSSYNEQFF. The CDR3 DNA reads TGTGCCAGCAGCGTAGTGACTAGCTCCTACAATGAGCAGTTCTTC. The chain couples TRBV9 to TRBJ2-1; D is possibly TRBD2 (6 bases). In germline, CDR1 is SGDLS, CDR2 YYNGEE. Trimming stripped 0 bases from V and 0 bases from J, with 7 bases between. There are 15 residues in the CDR3.

The CDR3: CASSVPSGREYNEQFF. CDR3 sequence (DNA): TGTGCCAGCAGCGTACCGAGCGGGAGAGAGTACAATGAGCAGTTCTTC. The rearrangement links TRBV9 to TRBJ2-1, with 8 bases fitting TRBD2. CDR3 length: 16 amino acids. J was trimmed by 4 bases and V by 1 base; bases with no gene match: 7. The germline gives CDR1 SGDLS, CDR2 YYNGEE.

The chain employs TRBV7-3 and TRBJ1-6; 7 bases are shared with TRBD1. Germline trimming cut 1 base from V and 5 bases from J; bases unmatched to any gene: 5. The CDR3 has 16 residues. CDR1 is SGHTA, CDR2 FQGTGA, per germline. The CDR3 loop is CASSLRAGTDNSPLHF. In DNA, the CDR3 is TGTGCCAGCAGCTTAAGGGCCGGGACAGATAATTCACCCCTCCACTTT.

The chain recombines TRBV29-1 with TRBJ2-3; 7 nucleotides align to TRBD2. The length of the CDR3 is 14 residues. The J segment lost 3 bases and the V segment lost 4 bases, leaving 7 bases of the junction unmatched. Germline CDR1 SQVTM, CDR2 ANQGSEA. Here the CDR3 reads CSVGVRGLTDTQYF. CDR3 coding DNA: TGCAGCGTTGGGGTCCGGGGACTAACAGATACGCAGTATTTT.

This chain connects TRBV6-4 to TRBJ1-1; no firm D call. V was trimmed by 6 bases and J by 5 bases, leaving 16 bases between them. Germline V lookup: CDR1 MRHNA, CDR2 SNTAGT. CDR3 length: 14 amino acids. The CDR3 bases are TGTGCCAGCAGATCTCACTCAAGGGAGACTGAAGCTTTCTTT. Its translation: CASRSHSRETEAFF.

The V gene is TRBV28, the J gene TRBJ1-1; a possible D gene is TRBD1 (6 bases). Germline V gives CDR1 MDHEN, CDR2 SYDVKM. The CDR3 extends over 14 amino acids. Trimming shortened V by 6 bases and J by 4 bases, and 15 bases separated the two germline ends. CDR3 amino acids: CASRRGGRITEAFF. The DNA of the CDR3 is TGTGCCAGCAGGCGGGGGGGGCGGATCACTGAAGCTTTCTTT.

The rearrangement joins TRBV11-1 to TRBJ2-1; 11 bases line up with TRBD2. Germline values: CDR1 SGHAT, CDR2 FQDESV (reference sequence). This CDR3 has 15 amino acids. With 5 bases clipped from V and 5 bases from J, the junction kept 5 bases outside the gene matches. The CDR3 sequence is CASSPGLADNNEQFF. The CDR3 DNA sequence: TGTGCCAGCAGCCCGGGACTAGCGGACAACAATGAGCAGTTCTTC.

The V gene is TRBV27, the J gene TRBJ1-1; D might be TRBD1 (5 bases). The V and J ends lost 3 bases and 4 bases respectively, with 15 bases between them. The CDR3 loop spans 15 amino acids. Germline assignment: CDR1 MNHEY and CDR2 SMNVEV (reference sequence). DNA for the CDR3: TGTGCCAGCAGTTTTAATCCACAGGTCCGCACTGAAGCTTTCTTT. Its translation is CASSFNPQVRTEAFF.

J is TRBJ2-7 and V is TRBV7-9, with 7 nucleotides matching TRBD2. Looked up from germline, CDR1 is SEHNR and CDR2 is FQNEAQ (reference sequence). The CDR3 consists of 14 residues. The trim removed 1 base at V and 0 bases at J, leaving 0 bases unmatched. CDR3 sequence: CASSLGEGSYEQYF. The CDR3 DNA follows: TGTGCCAGCAGCTTAGGGGAGGGCTCCTACGAGCAGTACTTC.

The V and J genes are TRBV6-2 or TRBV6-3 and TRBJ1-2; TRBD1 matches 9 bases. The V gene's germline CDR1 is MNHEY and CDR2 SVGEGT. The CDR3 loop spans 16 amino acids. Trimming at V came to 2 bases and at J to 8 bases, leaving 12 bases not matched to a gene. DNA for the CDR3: TGTGCCAGCAGTTACCCGTTCGGACAGGGGATGAAAGGCTACACCTTC. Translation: CASSYPFGQGMKGYTF.

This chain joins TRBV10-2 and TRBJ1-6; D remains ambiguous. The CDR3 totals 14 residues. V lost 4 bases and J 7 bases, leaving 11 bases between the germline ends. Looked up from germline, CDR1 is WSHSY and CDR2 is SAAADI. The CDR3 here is CASSGTRGNSPLHF. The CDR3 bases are TGCGCCAGCAGTGGAACCCGAGGGAATTCACCCCTCCACTTT.

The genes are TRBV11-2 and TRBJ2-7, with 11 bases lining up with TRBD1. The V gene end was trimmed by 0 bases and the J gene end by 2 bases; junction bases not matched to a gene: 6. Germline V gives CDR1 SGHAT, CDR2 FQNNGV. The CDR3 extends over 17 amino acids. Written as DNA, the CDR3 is TGTGCCAGCAGCTTAGATTGGCGGGGACAGGGGGCCTACGAGCAGTACTTC. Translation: CASSLDWRGQGAYEQYF.

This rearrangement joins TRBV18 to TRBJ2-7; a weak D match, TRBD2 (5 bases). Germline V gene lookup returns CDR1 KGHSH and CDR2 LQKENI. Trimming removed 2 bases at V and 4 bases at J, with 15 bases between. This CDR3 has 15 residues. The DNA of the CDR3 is TGTGCCAGCTCACCATCAGGACTCACTGGTTACGAGCAGTACTTC. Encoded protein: CASSPSGLTGYEQYF.

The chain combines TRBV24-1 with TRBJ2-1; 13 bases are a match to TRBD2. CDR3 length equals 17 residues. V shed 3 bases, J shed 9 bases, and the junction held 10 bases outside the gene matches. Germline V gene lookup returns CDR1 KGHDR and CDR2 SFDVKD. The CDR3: CATSDRLKLAGGGEQFF. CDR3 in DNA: TGTGCCACCAGTGATCGCCTCAAACTAGCGGGGGGGGGTGAGCAGTTCTTC.

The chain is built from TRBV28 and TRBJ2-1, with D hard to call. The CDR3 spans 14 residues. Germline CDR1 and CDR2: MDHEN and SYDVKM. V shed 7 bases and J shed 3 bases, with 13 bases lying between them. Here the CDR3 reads CASTARPDYNEQFF. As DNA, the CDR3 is TGTGCCAGCACCGCCAGGCCCGACTACAATGAGCAGTTCTTC.

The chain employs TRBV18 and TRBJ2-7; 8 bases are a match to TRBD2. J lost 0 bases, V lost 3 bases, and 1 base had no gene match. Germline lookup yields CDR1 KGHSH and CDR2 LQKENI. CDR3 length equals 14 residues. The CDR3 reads CASSPSGSSYEQYF. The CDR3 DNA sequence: TGTGCCAGCTCACCGAGCGGGAGCTCCTACGAGCAGTACTTC.

Here the CDR3 DNA reads TGCAGCCGGCTGAGGGCGGGTGAGCAGTTCTTC. It is translated as CSRLRAGEQFF. The chain employs TRBV20-1 and TRBJ2-1, with a weak D call TRBD2 (5 bases). Germline CDR1 reads DFQATT; CDR2 reads SNEGSKA (reference sequence). The CDR3 is made up of 11 amino acids.